A selection of T cell receptor beta chains follows, all from one sample in a study of CD8 T cells in Susac syndrome. TCRdb called the immunoSEQ multiplex PCR reads again in MiXCR, with one record for every CDR3 protein. This table holds 150,000 to 200,000 distinct CDR3 sequences, approximately 95% found once. Sequencing was performed on CD4+ T cells from PBMCs. The receptors were sampled from a human donor with multiple sclerosis. The CDR3 runs from the conserved cysteine through the conserved F or W. D genes are given only for firm matches. Clone size is shown for a subset of rows, as once, few, many or a class of expanded clone.

cdr3_nt cdr3_aa d_call v_call clone_size j_call
TGTGCCAGCAGTCAAGGGGGGCTCCCCTACGAGCAGTACTTC CASSQGGLPYEQYF . TRBV27 . TRBJ2-7
TGTGCCACCGCTCCTTCCTTGGGGGGCGAAATTGATTCACCCCTCCACTTT CATAPSLGGEIDSPLHF . TRBV28 . TRBJ1-6
TGTGCCACCAGTGACGACGTAAAGGACATTCAGTACTTC CATSDDVKDIQYF . TRBV24-1 . TRBJ2-4
TGTGCCAGCACGACAGGGCTTCGGGGGGAGACCCAGTACTTC CASTTGLRGETQYF . TRBV28 . TRBJ2-5
TGCGCCAGCAGCAGGCGGACAGGAGAGTTGTACGAGCAGTACTTC CASSRRTGELYEQYF TRBD1 TRBV5-1 . TRBJ2-7
TGCGCCAGCAGCCCCGTAGGGGACTATGGCTACACCTTC CASSPVGDYGYTF . TRBV5-1 . TRBJ1-2
TGCAGTGCTAGCCAAGCGGGCCTTAGCTCCTACGAGCAGTACTTC CSASQAGLSSYEQYF . TRBV20-1 once TRBJ2-7
TGTGCCAGCAGTTTCCCCGGGACACTACTTTTCTTC CASSFPGTLLFF . TRBV5-6 . TRBJ2-1
TGTGCCACCAGCATCTTTAAGATCCGGACCTACGAGCAGTACTTC CATSIFKIRTYEQYF . TRBV15 . TRBJ2-7
TGTGCCAGCAGCCAATCTGATCAGCCCCAGCATTTT CASSQSDQPQHF . TRBV12-3/TRBV12-4 . TRBJ1-5
TGTGCCAGCAGAAACAGGCAGTGGGGCACAGATACGCAGTATTTT CASRNRQWGTDTQYF . TRBV28 . TRBJ2-3
TGTGCCGTCCGACATGGGAACACTGAAGCTTTCTTT CAVRHGNTEAFF . TRBV10-3 . TRBJ1-1
TGTGCCAGCAGTGCACGGGACAGGCATGATGGCTACACCTTC CASSARDRHDGYTF TRBD1 TRBV12-3/TRBV12-4 . TRBJ1-2
TGTGCCAGCAGCCCTAGGGACAGGTTCCAAGAGACCCAGTACTTC CASSPRDRFQETQYF TRBD1 TRBV7-8 . TRBJ2-5
TGCGCCAGCAGCTTGGGACAGATTAACACTGAAGCTTTCTTT CASSLGQINTEAFF . TRBV5-1 . TRBJ1-1
TGTGCCAGCAGCGTAGGGACAGGAACGAACTATGGCTACACCTTC CASSVGTGTNYGYTF TRBD1 TRBV9 . TRBJ1-2
TGCAGTGCTGGACGGCTTAATCAGCCCCAGCATTTT CSAGRLNQPQHF . TRBV20-1 . TRBJ1-5
TGTGCCAGCACCGAGGGGGTCTCCCCTCGGGAGACCCAGTACTTC CASTEGVSPRETQYF . TRBV7-8 . TRBJ2-5
TGTGCCTGGAGTGTACTATTCAAGACAGGGCCAGTCAACTATGGCTACACCTTC CAWSVLFKTGPVNYGYTF TRBD1 TRBV30 . TRBJ1-2
TGTGCCAGTAGTATTGTGGGACTCTTCTATGGCTACACCTTC CASSIVGLFYGYTF . TRBV19 . TRBJ1-2
TGTGCCAGCAGTCTCAGGGACAGTTGGAGTAGAAACAATGAGCAGTTCTTC CASSLRDSWSRNNEQFF TRBD1 TRBV12-3/TRBV12-4 . TRBJ2-1
TGCAGCGTTGCCGGCAGGGATGGGACAGATACGCAGTATTTT CSVAGRDGTDTQYF . TRBV29-1 . TRBJ2-3
TGTGCCAGCTCCCTAGGACTGTTCACCGGGGAGCTGTTTTTT CASSLGLFTGELFF . TRBV3-1 . TRBJ2-2
TGCGCCAGCAGCTTGATTGAGGGTCCCGGGGAGCTGTTTTTT CASSLIEGPGELFF . TRBV5-1 . TRBJ2-2
TGCAGTGCCCCCCCGACAGGGATGGACTATGGCTACACCTTC CSAPPTGMDYGYTF TRBD1 TRBV20-1 . TRBJ1-2
TGTGCCAGCAGTGATTGGGACCAAGAGACCCAGTACTTC CASSDWDQETQYF . TRBV2 . TRBJ2-5
TGTGCCAGCAGCCCCGGACTAGCGGGAGAGACCCAGTACTTC CASSPGLAGETQYF TRBD2 TRBV11-2 . TRBJ2-5
TGTGCCAGCAGTTTGACCGGTTTAATGAACACTGAAGCTTTCTTT CASSLTGLMNTEAFF . TRBV27 . TRBJ1-1
TGTGCCAGCAGTTCGGTGACTAGCGAATACAATGAGCAGTTCTTC CASSSVTSEYNEQFF TRBD2 TRBV27 . TRBJ2-1
TGCAGCGCGGGACAGGGATCTGGAAACACCATATATTTT CSAGQGSGNTIYF TRBD1 TRBV29-1 once TRBJ1-3
TGCAGTGCTAACGACCGGGACAGGGGTGGCTATGGCTACACCTTC CSANDRDRGGYGYTF TRBD1 TRBV20-1 . TRBJ1-2
TGCAGTAGCCGGGGGATCGGCACAGATACGCAGTATTTT CSSRGIGTDTQYF . TRBV20-1 . TRBJ2-3
TGTGCCAGCGCCACTACAGGGGAAGGTCAGCCCCAGCATTTT CASATTGEGQPQHF TRBD1 TRBV6-6 . TRBJ1-5
TGTGCCAGCAGTTTAGCGGGAAGCGGGGAGCTGTTTTTT CASSLAGSGELFF . TRBV12-3/TRBV12-4 . TRBJ2-2
TGTGCCACCAGTGGCTATAGCAATCAGCCCCAGCATTTT CATSGYSNQPQHF . TRBV24-1 . TRBJ1-5
TGTGCCAGCAGTTACACCAGGGGGTACGAGCAGTACTTC CASSYTRGYEQYF TRBD1 TRBV6-5 . TRBJ2-7
TGTGCCAGCAGCCAAGTACAGGGTGGCGAGCAGTACTTC CASSQVQGGEQYF . TRBV14 . TRBJ2-7
TGCGCCAGCAGCCCCCAAGGTGGCTCCTACAATGAGCAGTTCTTC CASSPQGGSYNEQFF . TRBV5-1 . TRBJ2-1
TGTGCCAGCAGTTTCGTTGACCAGCCCCAGCATTTT CASSFVDQPQHF . TRBV27 . TRBJ1-5
TGCAGCGTTGAAGGCAGGGAATATGGCTACACCTTC CSVEGREYGYTF . TRBV29-1 . TRBJ1-2
TGTGCCAGCAGCTTGGGGGGAATCTATGGCTACACCTTC CASSLGGIYGYTF . TRBV7-6 . TRBJ1-2
TGCAGTGCTAGTTTGACAGGTAACAATGAGCAGTTCTTC CSASLTGNNEQFF . TRBV20-1 . TRBJ2-1